This T cell receptor (beta chain) appears in the sequencing data of a study of T-cell reconstitution after alpha-beta-depleted transplantation in children. Findings of the study overall: The main origin of T-cell counts and diversity one year after transplant was newly produced T cells. In patients about two months after transplant, alpha-beta T cells reportedly arose from several hundred expanded graft clones. TCRbeta diversity was high at day 60 in some patients (a result of surviving recipient T cells and thymic progenitors).

Comment on this clonotype: As yet, its antigen is unknown.

Library preparation (for TCRbeta) was performed with unique molecular identifiers. TCRdb re-analysed the PCR reads in MiXCR, keeping a single row per CDR3 protein. The data show about 97,000 distinct CDR3 sequences, 7.5% to 9.5% seen once. The sequence came from a boy younger than 10 with acute lymphoblastic leukemia, due to receive a stem cell transplant. The sequencing here drew on PBMCs, taken before TCRalphabeta/CD19-depleted stem cell transplant.

The CDR3 sequence is CACGVYLNNEQFF. In DNA, the CDR3 is TGTGCATGCGGGGTGTATCTTAACAATGAGCAGTTCTTC. The V and J genes are TRBV12-3 or TRBV12-4 and TRBJ2-1; the D gene is possibly TRBD2 (6 bases). This CDR3 has 13 amino acids.